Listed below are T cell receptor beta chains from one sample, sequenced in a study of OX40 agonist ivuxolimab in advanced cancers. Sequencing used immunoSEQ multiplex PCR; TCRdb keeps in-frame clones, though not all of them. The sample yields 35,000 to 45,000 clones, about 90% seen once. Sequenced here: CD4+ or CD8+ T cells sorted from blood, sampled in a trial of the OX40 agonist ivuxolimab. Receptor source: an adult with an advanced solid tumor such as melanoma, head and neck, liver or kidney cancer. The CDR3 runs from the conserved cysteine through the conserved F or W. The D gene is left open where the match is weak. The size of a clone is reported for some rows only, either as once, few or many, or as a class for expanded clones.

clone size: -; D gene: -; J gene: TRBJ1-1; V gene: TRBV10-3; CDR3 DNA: TGTGCCATCAGTGAGTCTGTCGGGGGCAACACTGAAGCTTTCTTT; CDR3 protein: CAISESVGGNTEAFF
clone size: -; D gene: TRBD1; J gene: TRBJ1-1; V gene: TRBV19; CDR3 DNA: TGTGCCAGTAGTCCAGGGGGAACGAACACTGAAGCTTTCTTT; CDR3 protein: CASSPGGTNTEAFF
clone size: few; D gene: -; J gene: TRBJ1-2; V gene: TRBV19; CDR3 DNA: TGTGCCAGTAGTTCGGAGGGGGGGCTGACCTACAACTATGGCTACACCTTC; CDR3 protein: CASSSEGGLTYNYGYTF
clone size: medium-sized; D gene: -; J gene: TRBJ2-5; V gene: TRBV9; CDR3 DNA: TGTGCCAGCAGCGAACAGAGCCCGTCAGGGACCCAGTACTTC; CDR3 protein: CASSEQSPSGTQYF
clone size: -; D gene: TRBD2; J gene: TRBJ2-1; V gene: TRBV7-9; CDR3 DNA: TGTGCCAGCAGCTTTAGGACTAGCGGGGGACCTCTCTCCTACAATGAGCAGTTCTTC; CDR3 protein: CASSFRTSGGPLSYNEQFF
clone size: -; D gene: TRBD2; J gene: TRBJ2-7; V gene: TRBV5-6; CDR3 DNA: TGTGCCAGCAGCTCGTTGGGGAGCGGGGGCTACGAGCAGTACTTC; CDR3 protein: CASSSLGSGGYEQYF
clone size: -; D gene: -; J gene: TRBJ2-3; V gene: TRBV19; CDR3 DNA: TGTGCCAGTAGTAGGCAGGCAGATACGCAGTATTTT; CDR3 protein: CASSRQADTQYF
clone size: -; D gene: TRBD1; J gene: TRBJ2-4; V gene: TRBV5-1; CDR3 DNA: TGCGCCAGCAGCCGAAGTATTTCAGGGGGCGCGTCCAAAAACATTCAGTACTTC; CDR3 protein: CASSRSISGGASKNIQYF
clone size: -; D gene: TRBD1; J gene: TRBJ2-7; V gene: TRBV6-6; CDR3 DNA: TGTGCCAGCAGTGGACAGGAGAGCTCCTACGAGCAGTACTTC; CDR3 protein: CASSGQESSYEQYF
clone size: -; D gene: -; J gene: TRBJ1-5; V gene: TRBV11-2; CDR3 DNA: TGTGCCACGAGAGAGGGCGGCAATCAGCCCCAGCATTTT; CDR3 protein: CATREGGNQPQHF
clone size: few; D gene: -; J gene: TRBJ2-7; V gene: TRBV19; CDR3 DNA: TGTGCCAGTAGTCCTAAGACGGGACACGGCTACGAGCAGTACTTC; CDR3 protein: CASSPKTGHGYEQYF
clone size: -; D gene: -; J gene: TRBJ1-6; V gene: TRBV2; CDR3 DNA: TGTGCCAGCAGTGGGGACAAGGGGGGTGTCTTGGGTAATTCACCCCTCCACTTT; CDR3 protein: CASSGDKGGVLGNSPLHF
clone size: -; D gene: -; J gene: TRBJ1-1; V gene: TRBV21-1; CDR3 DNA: TGTGCCAGCAGCAAAAAGGCAGCGAACACTGAAGCTTTCTTT; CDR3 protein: CASSKKAANTEAFF
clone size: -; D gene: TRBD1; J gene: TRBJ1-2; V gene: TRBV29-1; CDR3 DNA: TGCAGCGGCACAGGGGGCGCCAGTTATGGCTACACCTTC; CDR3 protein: CSGTGGASYGYTF
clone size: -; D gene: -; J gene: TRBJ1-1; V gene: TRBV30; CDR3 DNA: TGTGCCTGGAGTAAAACAGGGATGAACACTGAAGCTTTCTTT; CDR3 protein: CAWSKTGMNTEAFF
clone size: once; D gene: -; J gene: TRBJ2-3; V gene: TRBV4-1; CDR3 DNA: TGCGCCAGCAGCCTTACTCAACACAGGGTTCCAGATACGCAGTATTTT; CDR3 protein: CASSLTQHRVPDTQYF
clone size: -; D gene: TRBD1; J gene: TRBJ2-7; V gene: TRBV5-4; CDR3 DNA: TGTGCCAGCAGCTTGGGTCAGCGATTCGGGACAGATTACGAGCAGTACTTC; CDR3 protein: CASSLGQRFGTDYEQYF
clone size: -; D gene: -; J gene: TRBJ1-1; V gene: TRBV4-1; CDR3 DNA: TGCGCCAGCAGCCAAGAACCCGGGCTGAACACTGAAGCTTTCTTT; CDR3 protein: CASSQEPGLNTEAFF
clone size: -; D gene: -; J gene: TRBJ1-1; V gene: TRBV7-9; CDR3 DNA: TGTGCCAGCAGCCTCATGAACACTGAAGCTTTCTTT; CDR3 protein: CASSLMNTEAFF
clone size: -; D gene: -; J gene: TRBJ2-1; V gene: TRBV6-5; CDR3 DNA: TGTGCCAGCAGTTACTCTTTGGCAAGGATAAATGAGCAGTTCTTC; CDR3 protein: CASSYSLARINEQFF
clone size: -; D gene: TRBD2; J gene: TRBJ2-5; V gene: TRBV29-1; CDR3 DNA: TGCAGCGTTGAAGATCGGGGTAGCGGGGGGGTACAAGAGACCCAGTACTTC; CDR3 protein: CSVEDRGSGGVQETQYF
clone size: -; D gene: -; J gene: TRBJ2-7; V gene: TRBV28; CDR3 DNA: TGTGCCAGCAGTTCACGGACAGAGCACTACGAGCAGTACTTC; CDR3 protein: CASSSRTEHYEQYF
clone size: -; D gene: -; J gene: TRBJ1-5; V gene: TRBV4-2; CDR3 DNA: TGTGCCAGCAGCCAGCGCCAATCGGATAATCAGCCCCAGCATTTT; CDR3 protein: CASSQRQSDNQPQHF
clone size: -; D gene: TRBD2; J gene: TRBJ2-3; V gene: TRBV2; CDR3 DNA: TGTGCCACCACCCCTAGCGGGGGGCTGGTAGATACGCAGTATTTT; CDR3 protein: CATTPSGGLVDTQYF
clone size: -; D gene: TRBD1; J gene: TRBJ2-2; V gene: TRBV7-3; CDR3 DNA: TGTGCCAGCAGCTTAGGACAGGGTAACACCGGGGAGCTGTTTTTT; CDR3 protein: CASSLGQGNTGELFF
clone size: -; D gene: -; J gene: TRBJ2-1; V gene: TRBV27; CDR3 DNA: TGTGCCAGCAGAACGGTTTACAATGAGCAGTTCTTC; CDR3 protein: CASRTVYNEQFF
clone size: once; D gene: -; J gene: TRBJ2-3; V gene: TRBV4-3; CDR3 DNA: TGCGCCAGCAGCCAGGCTTGGGACGCGGCGGGCGATACGCAGTATTTT; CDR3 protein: CASSQAWDAAGDTQYF
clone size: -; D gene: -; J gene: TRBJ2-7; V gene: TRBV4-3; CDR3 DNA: TGCGCCAGCAGCCAAGAAATCGGCAGGTATTACTCCTACGAGCAGTACTTC; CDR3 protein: CASSQEIGRYYSYEQYF
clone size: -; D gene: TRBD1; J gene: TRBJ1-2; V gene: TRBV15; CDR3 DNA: TGTGCCACCAGCAAGGGACAGATGAACTATGGCTACACCTTC; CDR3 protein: CATSKGQMNYGYTF
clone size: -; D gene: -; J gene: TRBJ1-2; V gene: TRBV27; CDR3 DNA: TGTGCCAGCAGTTTTGCGGTAGGGGATGGCTACACCTTC; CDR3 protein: CASSFAVGDGYTF
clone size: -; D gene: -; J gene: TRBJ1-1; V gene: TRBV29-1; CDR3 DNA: TGCAGCGTTGGGACTGACACTGAAGCTTTCTTT; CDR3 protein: CSVGTDTEAFF
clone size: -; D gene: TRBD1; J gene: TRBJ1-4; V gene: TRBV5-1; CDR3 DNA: TGCGCCAGCAGCTGGACAGGGTTAGAGGAAAAACTGTTTTTT; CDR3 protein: CASSWTGLEEKLFF
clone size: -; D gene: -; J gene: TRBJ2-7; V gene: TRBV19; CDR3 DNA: TGTGCCAGTAGAGGCAGGGAACCCTACGAGCAGTACTTC; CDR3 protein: CASRGREPYEQYF
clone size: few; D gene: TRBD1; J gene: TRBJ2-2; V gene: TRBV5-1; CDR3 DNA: TGCGCCAGCAGCCCCGGGACAGGGGGGAGAAACACCGGGGAGCTGTTTTTT; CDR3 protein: CASSPGTGGRNTGELFF
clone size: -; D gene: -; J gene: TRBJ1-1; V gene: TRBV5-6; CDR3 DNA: TGTGCCAGCAGCTACATCGGGTACGGGGGCAGGAGCACTGAAGCTTTCTTT; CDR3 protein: CASSYIGYGGRSTEAFF
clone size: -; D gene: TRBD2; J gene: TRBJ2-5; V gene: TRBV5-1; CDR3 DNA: TGCGCCAGCTCTAGCGGGGGGTACCAAGAGACCCAGTACTTC; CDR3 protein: CASSSGGYQETQYF
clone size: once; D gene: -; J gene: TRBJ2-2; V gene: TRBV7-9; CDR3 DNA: TGTGCCAGCAGCCGAAGCCGGGGGACTGCGAACACCGGGGAGCTGTTTTTT; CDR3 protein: CASSRSRGTANTGELFF
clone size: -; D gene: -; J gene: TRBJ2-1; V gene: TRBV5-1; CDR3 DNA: TGCGCCAGCAGCTTGGAGCCAACGTACGATGAGCAGTTCTTC; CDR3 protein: CASSLEPTYDEQFF
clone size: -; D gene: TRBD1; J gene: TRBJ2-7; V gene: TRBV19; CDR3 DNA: TGTGCCAGTAGTTCCCCGGGACAGGGTTACGAGCAGTACTTC; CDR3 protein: CASSSPGQGYEQYF
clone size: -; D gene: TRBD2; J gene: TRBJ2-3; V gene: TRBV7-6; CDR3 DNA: TGTGCCAGCAGCCTACAAAGGACTAGCGGGGGGGCAGATACGCAGTATTTT; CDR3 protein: CASSLQRTSGGADTQYF
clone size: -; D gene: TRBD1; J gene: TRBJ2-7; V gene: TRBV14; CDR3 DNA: TGTGCCAGCAGCCATCCCGGGACAGGGTCCTACGAGCAGTACTTC; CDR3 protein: CASSHPGTGSYEQYF
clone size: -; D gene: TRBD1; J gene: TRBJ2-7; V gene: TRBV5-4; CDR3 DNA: TGTGCCAGCAGCTTAACAGGGGGGAGCTCCTACGAGCAGTACTTC; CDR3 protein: CASSLTGGSSYEQYF
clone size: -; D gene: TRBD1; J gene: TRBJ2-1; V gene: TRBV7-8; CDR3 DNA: TGTGCCAGCAGCTTTCGACAGGGGCAGGGGGAGCAGTTCTTC; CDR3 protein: CASSFRQGQGEQFF
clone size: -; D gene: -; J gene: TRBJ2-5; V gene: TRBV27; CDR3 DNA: TGTGCCAGCAGTATAGGTCTGCGGCAAGAGACCCAGTACTTC; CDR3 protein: CASSIGLRQETQYF
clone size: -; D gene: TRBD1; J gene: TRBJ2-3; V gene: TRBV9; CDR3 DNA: TGTGCCAGCAGCGGAGGGGGACAGGGGGAATGGCCTGCAGATACGCAGTATTTT; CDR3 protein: CASSGGGQGEWPADTQYF
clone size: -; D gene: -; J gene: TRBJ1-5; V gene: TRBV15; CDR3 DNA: TGTGCCACCAGCAGTGCCTTATCTCAGCCCCAGCATTTT; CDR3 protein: CATSSALSQPQHF
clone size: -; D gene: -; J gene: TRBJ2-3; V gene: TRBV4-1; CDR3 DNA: TGCGCCAGCAGCCAAGAGGGGGCGCGGGATACGCAGTATTTT; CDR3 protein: CASSQEGARDTQYF
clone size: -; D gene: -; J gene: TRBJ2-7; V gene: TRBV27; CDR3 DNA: TGTGCCAGCAGTTCAACAGACCGACTTTTCCACGAGCAGTACTTC; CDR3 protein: CASSSTDRLFHEQYF
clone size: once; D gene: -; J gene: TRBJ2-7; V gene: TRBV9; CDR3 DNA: TGTGCCAGCAGCGTAGATCCGGGGGCCGCCTACGAGCAGTACTTC; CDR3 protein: CASSVDPGAAYEQYF
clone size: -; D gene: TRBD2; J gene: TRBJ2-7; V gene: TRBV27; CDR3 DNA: TGTGCCAGCAGTAGTAGTGCGGGGGGGAACTCCTACGAGCAGTACTTC; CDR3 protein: CASSSSAGGNSYEQYF
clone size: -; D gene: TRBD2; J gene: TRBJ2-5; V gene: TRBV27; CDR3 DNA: TGTGCCAGCAGTTTGGGCGGGGGGCTGGTGGAGACCCAGTACTTC; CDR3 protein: CASSLGGGLVETQYF
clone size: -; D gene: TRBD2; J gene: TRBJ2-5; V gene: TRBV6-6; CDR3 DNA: TGTGCCAGCAGGAGCGGGGAAATGGAGACCCAGTACTTC; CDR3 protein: CASRSGEMETQYF
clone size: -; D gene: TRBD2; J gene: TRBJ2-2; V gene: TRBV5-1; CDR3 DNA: TGCGCCAGCAGCCTCGGGGCTAGCGGGGGGGCAAAGACCGGGGAGCTGTTTTTT; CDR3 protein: CASSLGASGGAKTGELFF
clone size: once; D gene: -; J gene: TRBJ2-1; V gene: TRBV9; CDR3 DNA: TGTGCCAGCAGCGATCCGCGACAGGCTAGCTCCCACAGTGAGCAGTTCTTC; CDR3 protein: CASSDPRQASSHSEQFF
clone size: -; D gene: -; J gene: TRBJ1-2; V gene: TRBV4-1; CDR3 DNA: TGCGCCAGCAGCCAAGAATTCCGACAGGACTATGGCTACACCTTC; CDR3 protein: CASSQEFRQDYGYTF
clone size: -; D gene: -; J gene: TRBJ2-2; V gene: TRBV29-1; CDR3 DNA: TGCAGCGTTGAAGATCTCGGCTCGAACACCGGGGAGCTGTTTTTT; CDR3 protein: CSVEDLGSNTGELFF
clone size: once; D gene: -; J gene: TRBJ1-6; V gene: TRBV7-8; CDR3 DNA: TGTGCCAGCAGCATCTCCTCCCGCGGCCCCGAGGTTGTCTCTTCACCCCTCCACTTT; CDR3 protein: CASSISSRGPEVVSSPLHF